This entry concerns a single T cell receptor (beta chain). The PCR had 60 Vbeta and 13 Jbeta primers. The table came from immunoSEQ multiplex PCR; TCRdb's copy has only in-frame clones and leaves some out. The sample carries 200,000 to 250,000 clones, roughly four fifths recorded once. There are 9 residues in the CDR3. This sample is drawn from a study of cytomegalovirus exposure and HLA in healthy donors. The sample comprised PBMCs. The chain uses TRBV21-1 and TRBJ1-2; the table's D call, TRBD1, was not checked against the DNA. TRBV21-1 is reported as a pseudogene. The TCR sequence derives from a woman aged 40 to 49 in good health and CMV-seronegative. CDR3 region: CASKRQDTF. The CDR3 coding sequence is TGTGCCAGCAAACGACAGGACACCTTC.